The 25 T cell receptor beta chains below were found in one sample sequenced in a study of beta chain features in type 1 diabetes. The whole isolated RNA underwent reverse transcription, so sequencing captured expressed TCRB transcripts. Data came from immunoSEQ multiplex PCR; TCRdb stores just in-frame clones and leaves some out. The data show 300,000 or so clones, 7% to 10% seen once. Study-wide points: Among all four CD4+ subsets, Type 1 diabetes patients had TCRB CDR3s that were moderately but significantly shorter.

These TCRs are of unknown antigen specificity. The specimen was central memory CD4+ T cells from blood. These receptors all come from a man aged 30 to 45 with type 1 diabetes.

Many counts were recorded for this clone. The chain recombines TRBV7-9 with TRBJ2-1; 9 bases line up with TRBD1. The CDR3 has 15 amino acids. Germline V gene data show CDR1 as SEHNR and CDR2 as FQNEAQ (reference sequence). The J segment lost 6 bases and the V segment lost 3 bases, leaving 6 bases of the junction unmatched. The CDR3 reads CASSFTGGAVNEQFF. In DNA, the CDR3 is TGTGCCAGCAGCTTTACAGGGGGCGCAGTCAATGAGCAGTTCTTC.

The table lists this clone with a few counts. V gene TRBV11-2 combines with J gene TRBJ1-5; D perhaps matches TRBD1 (5 bases). Germline loops: CDR1 SGHAT, CDR2 FQNNGV. Trimming shortened V by 10 bases and J by 4 bases, and 11 bases separated the two germline ends. The CDR3 has 12 amino acids. In DNA, the CDR3 is TGTGCCACCAGAGGGGCGAATCAGCCCCAGCATTTT. Translated: CATRGANQPQHF.

Points on this clone: A junction boundary mismatches the germline segment, possibly from a read error. This sequence joins TRBV5-6 and TRBJ1-6, with a weak D call TRBD1 (5 bases). The CDR3 has 12 residues. Germline V lookup: CDR1 SGHDT, CDR2 YYEEEE. CDR3 in DNA: TGTGCCAGCAACAGGTATAATTCACCCCCCCACTTT. Residues: CASNRYNSPPHF.

This chain uses TRBV7-2 with TRBJ1-1; weak D call: TRBD1 (5 bases). The ends were cut back, 1 base at V and 0 bases at J, with 9 bases in the middle. Germline V gene data show CDR1 as SGHTA and CDR2 as FQGNSA. The CDR3 sequence is 15 residues long. The CDR3 region is CASSLGGGMNTEAFF. Here the CDR3 DNA reads TGTGCCAGCAGCTTAGGTGGGGGAATGAACACTGAAGCTTTCTTT.

As regards this clone: A much larger clone differs from this one at a single base, so this may be a read error. In this CDR3 the conserved last residue, phenylalanine or tryptophan, is missing, so a read error is likely. V is TRBV7-2 and J is TRBJ2-7; tentatively, D is TRBD2 (7 bases). Trimming stripped 2 bases from V and 3 bases from J, with 11 bases between. CDR1 is SGHTA and CDR2 is FQGNSA in the germline V gene. CDR3 size: 14 residues. The CDR3 protein is CASSLRGADYEQYC. CDR3 bases: TGTGCCAGCAGCTTACGGGGGGCTGACTACGAGCAGTACTGC.

The chain carries TRBV6-6 and TRBJ1-5, with TRBD1 as a possible D gene (5 bases). The CDR3 has 13 amino acids. Between the trimmed V and J ends, which lost 4 bases and 7 bases, there was a span of 11 bases. Germline V gives CDR1 MNHNY, CDR2 SVGAGI (reference sequence). The CDR3 loop reads CASSLGTAQPQHF. The DNA for the CDR3 is TGTGCCAGCAGTTTAGGGACGGCCCAGCCCCAGCATTTT.

The chain has TRBV7-2 and TRBJ2-7, with D possibly being TRBD1 or TRBD2 (5 bases each). The V end was cut by 3 bases, the J end by 4 bases, with 13 bases between. Germline V CDR1 and CDR2: SGHTA, FQGNSA. CDR3 length: 14 amino acids. The CDR3 sequence: CASSLIPGPYEQYF. The CDR3 DNA follows: TGTGCCAGCAGCTTGATCCCGGGACCGTACGAGCAGTACTTC.

This chain links TRBV9 with TRBJ1-4, with D possibly TRBD1 on 5 matching bases. The V end lost 0 bases, the J end lost 7 bases, and 10 bases lay between the germline ends. Per germline, CDR1 SGDLS and CDR2 YYNGEE. This CDR3 comprises 14 residues. The CDR3 region has the DNA TGTGCCAGCAGCGTAGGGGTTGGGACTGAAAAACTGTTTTTT. This codes for CASSVGVGTEKLFF.

This clone was detected only a few times. CDR3 sequence: CASSLSRRADTIYF. CDR3 sequence (DNA): TGTGCCAGCAGTTTATCTAGGCGGGCGGACACCATATATTTT. This chain uses TRBV27 with TRBJ1-3, with D unresolved. Germline lookup yields CDR1 MNHEY and CDR2 SMNVEV (reference sequence). This CDR3 contains 14 residues. The V and J ends lost 0 bases and 8 bases respectively, with 11 bases between them.

This clone was seen a handful of times. The chain has TRBV9 and TRBJ2-3; possibly TRBD1 for D (7 bases). CDR3 length equals 15 residues. Trimming shortened V by 2 bases and J by 3 bases, and 13 bases separated the two germline ends. Looked up from germline, CDR1 is SGDLS and CDR2 is YYNGEE. CDR3 sequence reads: CASSVATGRTDTQYF. DNA of the CDR3: TGTGCCAGCAGCGTTGCGACAGGGAGGACAGATACGCAGTATTTT.

This clone was counted only a few times. This chain connects TRBV7-2 to TRBJ2-7; D unclear. V shed 0 bases and J shed 2 bases, with 8 bases lying between them. In germline, CDR1 is SGHTA, CDR2 FQGNSA. This CDR3 spans 14 amino acids. The CDR3 region has the DNA TGTGCCAGCAGCTTAGCGAAAATCGCCTACGAGCAGTACTTC. Translation gives CASSLAKIAYEQYF. The whole variable domain, filled in from reference TRBV7-2 and TRBJ2-7, reads GAGVSQSPSNKVTEKGKDVELRCDPISGHTALYWYRQSLGQGLEFLIYFQGNSAPDKSGLPSDRFSAERTGGSVSTLTIQRTQQEDSAVYLCASSLAKIAYEQYFGPGTRLTVT.

V is TRBV29-1 and J is TRBJ2-1, with 11 nucleotides matching TRBD2. The junction had 2 bases not matched to a gene; V was cut back by 1 base and J by 6 bases. The CDR3 covers 14 residues. Germline CDR1 reads SQVTM; CDR2 reads ANQGSEA. CDR3 region: CSVEATSGGNEQFF. CDR3 nucleotides: TGCAGCGTTGAAGCTACTAGCGGGGGCAATGAGCAGTTCTTC.

V and J are TRBV6-6 and TRBJ1-1; D is unclear. Germline-derived CDR1 and CDR2 are MNHNY and SVGAGI (reference sequence). The length of the CDR3 is 13 residues. Trimming removed 6 bases at V and 0 bases at J, with 8 bases between. For the CDR3, the DNA is TGTGCCAGCAGCGGGAGGTTGAACACTGAAGCTTTCTTT. Amino acids: CASSGRLNTEAFF.

This clone was observed once. This chain uses TRBV6-1 with TRBJ2-5; 8 bases are a match to TRBD1. This CDR3 has 14 residues. V shed 7 bases and J 4 bases; nucleotides not matched to a gene: 8. Germline-derived CDR1 and CDR2 are MNHNS and SASEGT. CDR3 in amino acids: CASTRQGSPETQYF. CDR3 sequence (DNA): TGTGCCAGCACGCGACAGGGGAGCCCAGAGACCCAGTACTTC.

This clone was recorded at least ten times. The chain employs TRBV7-2 and TRBJ1-1; 8 bases fit TRBD1. The germline V gene has CDR1 SGHTA and CDR2 FQGNSA. The CDR3 sequence is 16 residues long. J was trimmed by 0 bases and V by 6 bases; bases with no gene match: 9. CDR3 protein: CASRVDRGLMNTEAFF. DNA of the CDR3: TGTGCCAGCAGGGTTGACAGGGGCCTAATGAACACTGAAGCTTTCTTT. The whole variable domain, filled in from reference TRBV7-2 and TRBJ1-1, reads GAGVSQSPSNKVTEKGKDVELRCDPISGHTALYWYRQSLGQGLEFLIYFQGNSAPDKSGLPSDRFSAERTGGSVSTLTIQRTQQEDSAVYLCASRVDRGLMNTEAFFGQGTRLTVV.

This clone was seen more than once but under ten times. The J gene is TRBJ2-1, the V gene TRBV27; TRBD2 matches 11 bases. The CDR3 sequence is 22 residues long. Trimming cost V 7 bases and J 0 bases; bases outside gene matches: 23. Germline CDR1 and CDR2: MNHEY and SMNVEV (reference sequence). The CDR3 coding sequence is TGTGCCAGCACCCCTCGGTCTTCTCGTCTAGCGGGGGGAAAAAGCTCCTACAATGAGCAGTTCTTC. This encodes CASTPRSSRLAGGKSSYNEQFF.

This chain links TRBV5-4 with TRBJ1-5; no firm D call. V lost 5 bases and J 0 bases, leaving 6 bases between the germline ends. In germline, CDR1 is SGHNT, CDR2 YYREEE (reference sequence). The CDR3 consists of 13 residues. CDR3 nucleotide sequence: TGTGCCAGCAGACCTAATAGCAATCAGCCCCAGCATTTT. This encodes CASRPNSNQPQHF.

The chain joins TRBV5-1 to TRBJ1-1; maybe TRBD1 (5 bases). CDR3 length: 14 amino acids. Germline CDR1 and CDR2: SGHRS and YFSETQ. V lost 4 bases to trimming and J lost 1 base, with 11 bases between them. CDR3 in amino acids: CASSVTDRNTEAFF. The CDR3 DNA sequence: TGCGCCAGCAGCGTGACAGACCGGAACACTGAAGCTTTCTTT.

The chain is built from TRBV4-3 and TRBJ2-4; 9 bases fit TRBD1. V shed 0 bases, J shed 6 bases, and the junction held 6 bases outside the gene matches. The germline CDR1 and CDR2 sequences are LGHNA and YSLEER. The CDR3 consists of 16 residues. CDR3: CASSQETGGAGNIQYF. The CDR3 DNA is TGCGCCAGCAGCCAAGAAACAGGGGGCGCCGGAAACATTCAGTACTTC.

There are a few counts of this clone. The CDR3 DNA follows: TGTGCCAGCAGTCCTTCGAGGGCAGATACGCAGTATTTT. It is translated as CASSPSRADTQYF. This sequence joins TRBV7-2 and TRBJ2-3; D is possibly TRBD2 (5 bases). V was pared by 6 bases and J by 4 bases, with 11 bases between. This CDR3 has 13 amino acids. Per the germline V gene, CDR1 is SGHTA and CDR2 is FQGNSA.

The chain joins TRBV29-1 to TRBJ1-3; no reliable D call. Germline V gene sequence: CDR1 SQVTM, CDR2 ANQGSEA. The CDR3 totals 13 residues. The V end lost 6 bases, the J end lost 0 bases, and 9 bases lay between the germline ends. The CDR3 reads CSVRVHSGNTIYF. The CDR3 bases are TGCAGCGTCCGTGTCCACTCTGGAAACACCATATATTTT.

The rearrangement joins TRBV5-1 to TRBJ1-4, with a weak D call TRBD1 (5 bases). Trimming shortened V by 4 bases and J by 0 bases, and 10 bases separated the two germline ends. This CDR3 contains 15 residues. CDR1 and CDR2 from the germline V gene are SGHRS and YFSETQ. The CDR3 here is CASSLTEATNEKLFF. For the CDR3, the DNA is TGCGCCAGCAGCCTGACAGAGGCAACTAATGAAAAACTGTTTTTT.

The chain uses TRBV5-1 and TRBJ2-3; 10 bases match TRBD2. V was clipped by 8 bases and J by 1 base; unmatched bases: 7. Per the germline V gene, CDR1 is SGHRS and CDR2 is YFSETQ. The CDR3 extends over 15 amino acids. The chain's CDR3 is CASTGGTSGTDTQYF. Here the CDR3 DNA reads TGCGCCAGTACAGGCGGGACTAGCGGCACAGATACGCAGTATTTT.

The V call is TRBV5-4, the J call TRBJ2-5; 7 bases fit TRBD1. The CDR3 spans 14 residues. Per germline, CDR1 SGHNT and CDR2 YYREEE (reference sequence). Trimming at V came to 4 bases and at J to 0 bases, leaving 3 bases not matched to a gene. The CDR3 coding sequence is TGTGCCAGCAGCCTGACAGGGAACCAAGAGACCCAGTACTTC. Translated: CASSLTGNQETQYF.

This clone was counted a few times. The rearrangement links TRBV18 to TRBJ1-1; the match to TRBD1 covers 8 bases. Germline V gene lookup returns CDR1 KGHSH and CDR2 LQKENI. Germline trimming cut 3 bases from V and 11 bases from J; bases unmatched to any gene: 8. This CDR3 spans 13 amino acids. The CDR3 DNA follows: TGTGCCAGCTCACCCCGGGAGACAGGGGACGCTTTCTTT. This sequence encodes CASSPRETGDAFF.